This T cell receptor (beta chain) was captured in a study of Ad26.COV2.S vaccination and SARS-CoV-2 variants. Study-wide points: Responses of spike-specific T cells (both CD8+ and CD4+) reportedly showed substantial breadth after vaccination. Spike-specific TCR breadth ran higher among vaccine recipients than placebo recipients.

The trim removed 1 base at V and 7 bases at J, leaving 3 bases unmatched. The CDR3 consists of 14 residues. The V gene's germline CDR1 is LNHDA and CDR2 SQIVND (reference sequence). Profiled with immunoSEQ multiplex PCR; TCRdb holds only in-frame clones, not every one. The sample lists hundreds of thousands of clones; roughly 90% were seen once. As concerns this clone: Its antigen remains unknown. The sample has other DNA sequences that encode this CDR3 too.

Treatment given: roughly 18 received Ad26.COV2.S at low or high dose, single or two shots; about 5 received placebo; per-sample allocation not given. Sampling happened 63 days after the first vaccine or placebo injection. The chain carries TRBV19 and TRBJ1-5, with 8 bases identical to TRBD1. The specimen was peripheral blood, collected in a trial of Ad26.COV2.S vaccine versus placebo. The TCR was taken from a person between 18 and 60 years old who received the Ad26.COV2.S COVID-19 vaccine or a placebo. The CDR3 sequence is CASSIGTGNQPQHF. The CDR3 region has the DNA TGTGCCAGTAGTATAGGGACAGGGAACCAGCCCCAGCATTTT.